The source of this T cell receptor (beta chain) is a study of blood T cells in healthy people across ages. Study findings and constraints: It was not known whether donors were CMV positive (a possible confounder of expanded clonotype changes).

The V end was cut by 1 base, the J end by 4 bases, with 10 bases between. CDR1 SEHNR and CDR2 FQNEAQ come from the germline V gene (reference sequence). This CDR3 is 14 amino acids long. Donors ranged from roughly 6 to 90 years old and were healthy Caucasians in Russia. Concerning this clonotype itself: Antigen: not known.

Next came a second PCR, run for about 7 to 11 cycles, which used a sample-barcoded 5' primer along with a J-beta primer mix. TCRdb itself ran the 5' RACE reads through MiXCR, one entry per CDR3 protein. The sample consists of some 780,000 distinct CDR3 sequences, just over 55% of them appearing once. The chain employs TRBV7-9 and TRBJ1-2; the D gene is possibly TRBD1 (5 bases). The sample was blood. The receptor's source is a middle-aged man in good health. CDR3 nucleotide sequence: TGTGCCAGCAGCTTAGTGGGGGATACCTATGGCTACACCTTC. Its protein product is CASSLVGDTYGYTF. The full variable domain, in which reference TRBV7-9 and TRBJ1-2 provide the parts outside the CDR3, is DTGVSQNPRHKITKRGQNVTFRCDPISEHNRLYWYRQTLGQGPEFLTYFQNEAQLEKSRLLSDRFSAERPKGSFSTLEIQRTEQGDSAMYLCASSLVGDTYGYTFGSGTRLTVV.